This T cell receptor beta chain is from a study of blood T cell repertoires in COVID-19. Study background: Researchers got acute and convalescent COVID-19 samples from the United States, Italy and Spain. From T cells, B-cell-depleted T cells, or PBMCs came the material, which was cDNA or gDNA.

Generated by immunoSEQ multiplex PCR, the TCRdb table keeps only in-frame clones and is missing some. The data contain over 70,000 clones, under 80% of them seen just once; the ten biggest clones take up 25% to 30%. This TCR came from a woman aged 80 or over with active or convalescent COVID-19. Sequencing used peripheral blood.

The CDR3, as DNA: TGTGCCAGCTCCCCAGGGTACCCCCAAAAGGACAATGAGCAGTTCTTC. As protein: CASSPGYPQKDNEQFF. The V call is TRBV3-1 (or the pseudogene TRBV3-2), the J call TRBJ2-1; D perhaps matches TRBD1 (5 bases). The germline CDR1 and CDR2 sequences are LGHDT and YNNKEL (reference sequence). V was trimmed by 8 bases and J by 5 bases, leaving 22 bases between them. CDR3 size: 16 residues.